These T cell receptor beta chains were read from a single sample in a study of T cell changes during pregnancy in multiple sclerosis. Produced via immunoSEQ multiplex PCR; TCRdb's table is partial and in-frame only. Altogether 45,000 or so clones are present, 75% to 95% being singletons, with the ten largest covering approximately 2.6%. The specimen comprised CD8+ T cells from peripheral blood mononuclear cells, sampled in the second trimester of pregnancy. The receptors come from a female donor with multiple sclerosis, enrolled in a pregnancy study. Both conserved end residues are part of each CDR3. D genes are given only for firm matches. Clone size is stated in some rows and not others, as once, few, many or a class when expanded.

j_call clone_size v_call d_call cdr3_aa cdr3_nt
TRBJ1-1 . TRBV27 TRBD1 CASSPSGTGNTEAFF TGTGCCAGCAGTCCCTCCGGGACAGGGAACACTGAAGCTTTCTTT
TRBJ1-2 . TRBV6-5 TRBD1 CASSSGDRARGYTF TGTGCCAGCAGTTCCGGGGACAGGGCACGGGGCTACACCTTC
TRBJ1-1 . TRBV2 . CASISGGTEAFF TGTGCCAGCATATCTGGGGGGACTGAAGCTTTCTTT
TRBJ2-1 . TRBV2 TRBD2 CASSEGAGGSYNEQFF TGTGCCAGCAGTGAAGGGGCGGGGGGCTCCTACAATGAGCAGTTCTTC
TRBJ2-7 . TRBV2 . CASSYYRYEQYF TGTGCCAGCAGTTATTATCGCTACGAGCAGTACTTC
TRBJ2-7 . TRBV6-1 . CASSELTGLSYEQYF TGTGCCAGCAGTGAATTGACCGGACTCTCCTACGAGCAGTACTTC
TRBJ2-5 . TRBV6-6 TRBD2 CASSYSTSGIQETQYF TGTGCCAGCAGTTACTCCACTAGCGGAATCCAAGAGACCCAGTACTTC
TRBJ2-1 . TRBV11-2 TRBD2 CASSFRTSGGLYNEQFF TGTGCCAGCAGCTTTCGGACTAGCGGGGGGCTTTACAATGAGCAGTTCTTC
TRBJ1-1 . TRBV6-5 . CASSYSGKNTEAFF TGTGCCAGCAGTTACTCGGGCAAGAACACTGAAGCTTTCTTT
TRBJ1-6 . TRBV27 TRBD1 CASGRQGSSYNSPLHF TGTGCCAGCGGGCGACAGGGGAGCTCCTATAATTCACCCCTCCACTTT
TRBJ1-5 few TRBV6-5 TRBD1 CASSLGTVNQPQHF TGTGCCAGCAGTTTAGGGACAGTCAATCAGCCCCAGCATTTT
TRBJ1-2 . TRBV6-4 . CASSKPWQGPLVYGYTF TGTGCCAGCAGTAAGCCTTGGCAGGGGCCGCTCGTATATGGCTACACCTTC
TRBJ2-5 . TRBV6-5 . CASSYSSAGGETQYF TGTGCCAGCAGTTACTCATCCGCAGGAGGAGAGACCCAGTACTTC
TRBJ2-7 . TRBV27 . CASSSTVPSPYEQYF TGTGCCAGCAGTTCGACAGTTCCATCCCCCTACGAGCAGTACTTC
TRBJ2-7 . TRBV19 . CASSPGLGSYEQYF TGTGCCAGTAGTCCCGGACTGGGCTCCTACGAGCAGTACTTC
TRBJ1-3 . TRBV7-2 . CASSFSGDSGNTIYF TGTGCCAGCAGCTTTTCAGGGGATTCTGGAAACACCATATATTTT
TRBJ2-1 . TRBV11-2 . CASSLGGALNEQFF TGTGCCAGCAGCCTGGGGGGGGCCCTTAATGAGCAGTTCTTC
TRBJ2-5 . TRBV7-9 . CASSQGGGTGETQYF TGTGCCAGCAGCCAGGGGGGAGGGACAGGAGAGACCCAGTACTTC
TRBJ2-4 . TRBV25-1 TRBD2 CASYQGIAGGNIQYF TGTGCCAGCTACCAGGGGATCGCGGGGGGGAACATTCAGTACTTC
TRBJ2-2 . TRBV4-3 . CASSQDEGPGELFF TGCGCCAGCAGCCAAGATGAGGGCCCCGGGGAGCTGTTTTTT
TRBJ1-5 once TRBV7-9 . CASSSDRNQPQHF TGTGCCAGCAGCTCCGACAGGAATCAGCCCCAGCATTTT
TRBJ1-2 . TRBV4-1 TRBD1 CASSQDKTGGANGYTF TGCGCCAGCAGCCAAGATAAGACAGGGGGCGCTAATGGCTACACCTTC
TRBJ2-3 . TRBV9 TRBD2 CASSVGPLAGPPNTQYF TGTGCCAGCAGCGTAGGCCCCCTAGCGGGACCCCCTAATACGCAGTATTTT
TRBJ2-7 once TRBV7-2 TRBD2 CASSYSGGGSYEQYF TGTGCCAGCAGCTATAGCGGGGGCGGTTCCTACGAGCAGTACTTC
TRBJ2-6 . TRBV5-8 . CASSSGWSGANVLTF TGTGCCAGCAGCTCAGGGTGGTCTGGGGCCAACGTCCTGACTTTC
TRBJ2-2 . TRBV5-6 TRBD2 CASSHPSGGDTGELFF TGTGCCAGCAGCCACCCTAGCGGGGGGGACACCGGGGAGCTGTTTTTT